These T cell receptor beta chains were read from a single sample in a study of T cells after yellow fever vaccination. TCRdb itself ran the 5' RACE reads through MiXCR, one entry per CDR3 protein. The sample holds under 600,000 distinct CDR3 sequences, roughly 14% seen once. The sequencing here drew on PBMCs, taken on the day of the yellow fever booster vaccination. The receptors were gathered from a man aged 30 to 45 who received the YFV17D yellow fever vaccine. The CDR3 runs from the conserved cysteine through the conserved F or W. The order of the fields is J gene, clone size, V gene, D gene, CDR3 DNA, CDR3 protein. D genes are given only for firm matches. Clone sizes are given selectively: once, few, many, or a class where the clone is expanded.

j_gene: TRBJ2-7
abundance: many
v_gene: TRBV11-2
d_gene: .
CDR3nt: TGTGCCAGCAGCTTAGAGGGAACAGAGCAGTACTTC
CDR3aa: CASSLEGTEQYF

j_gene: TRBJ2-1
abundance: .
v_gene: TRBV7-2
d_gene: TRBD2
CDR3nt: TGTGCCAGCAGTATAGCGGGAGGGCTGGGGAATGAGCAGTTCTTC
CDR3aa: CASSIAGGLGNEQFF

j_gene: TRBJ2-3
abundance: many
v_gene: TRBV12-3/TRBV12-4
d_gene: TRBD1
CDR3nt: TGTGCCAGCAGTCGGACAGGGTCGGGGGACGATACGCAGTATTTT
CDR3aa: CASSRTGSGDDTQYF

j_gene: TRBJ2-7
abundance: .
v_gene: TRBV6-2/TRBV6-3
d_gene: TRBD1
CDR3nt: TGTGCCAGCAGTACTCAGGGGGCGGGCGAGCAGTACTTC
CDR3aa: CASSTQGAGEQYF

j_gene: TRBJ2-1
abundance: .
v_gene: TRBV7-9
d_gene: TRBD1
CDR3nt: TGTGCCAGCAGCGTCGGGACAGGGAGTTATAGTGAGCAGTTCTTC
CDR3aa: CASSVGTGSYSEQFF

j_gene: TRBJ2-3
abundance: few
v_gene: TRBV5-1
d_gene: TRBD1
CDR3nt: TGCGCCAGCAGCCCTTTCCGGTCAGAGAGGGGGCATACGCAGTATTTT
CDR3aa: CASSPFRSERGHTQYF

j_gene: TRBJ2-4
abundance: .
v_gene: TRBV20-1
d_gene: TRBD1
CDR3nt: TGCAGTGCTCGACAGGGGATTGGAAACATTCAGTACTTC
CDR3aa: CSARQGIGNIQYF

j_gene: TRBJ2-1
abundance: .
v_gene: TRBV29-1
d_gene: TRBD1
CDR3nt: TGCAGCGCATACAGGACAGGGCAATCTGGCAATGAGCAGTTCTTC
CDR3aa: CSAYRTGQSGNEQFF

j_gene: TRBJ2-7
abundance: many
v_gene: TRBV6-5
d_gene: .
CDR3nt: TGTGCCAGCAGTTCACAGGGTTCCGAGCAGTACTTC
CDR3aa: CASSSQGSEQYF

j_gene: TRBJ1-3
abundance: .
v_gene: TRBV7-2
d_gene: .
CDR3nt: TGTGCCAGCAGCTGGGCCGGGACACCCGGAAACACCATATATTTT
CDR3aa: CASSWAGTPGNTIYF

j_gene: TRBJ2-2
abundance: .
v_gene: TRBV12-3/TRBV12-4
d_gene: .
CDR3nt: TGTGCCAGCAGTCCCGGGAGCCCGAAATTTACCGGGGAGCTGTTTTTT
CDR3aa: CASSPGSPKFTGELFF

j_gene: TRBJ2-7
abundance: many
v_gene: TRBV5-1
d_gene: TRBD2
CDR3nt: TGCGCCAGCAGCTTCTTAGATAGCGGGAGGGCCTACGAGCAGTACTTC
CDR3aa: CASSFLDSGRAYEQYF

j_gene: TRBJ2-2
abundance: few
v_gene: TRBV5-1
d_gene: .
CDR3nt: TGCGCCAGCAGCCGTGAGTCCACCGGGGAGCTGTTTTTT
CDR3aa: CASSRESTGELFF

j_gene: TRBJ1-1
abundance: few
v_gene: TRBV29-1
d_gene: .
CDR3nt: TGCAGCGTCCGCTGGGCCTCCACCGGAGTAGACACTGAAGCTTTCTTT
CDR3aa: CSVRWASTGVDTEAFF

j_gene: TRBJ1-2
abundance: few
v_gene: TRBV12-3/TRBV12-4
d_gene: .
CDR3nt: TGTGCCAGCAGTTTTTCGGACATCTATGGCTACACCTTC
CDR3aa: CASSFSDIYGYTF

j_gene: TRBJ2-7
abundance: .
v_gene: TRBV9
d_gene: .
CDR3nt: TGTGCCAGCAGCGAAGGGCCAGATTTCGAGCAGTACTTC
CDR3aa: CASSEGPDFEQYF

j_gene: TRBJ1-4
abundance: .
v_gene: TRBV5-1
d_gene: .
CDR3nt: TGCGCCAGCAGCTTCGGCGCGGAATCTAATGAAAAACTGTTTTTT
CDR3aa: CASSFGAESNEKLFF

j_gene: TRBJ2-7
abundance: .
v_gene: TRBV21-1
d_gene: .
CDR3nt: TGTGCCAGCACCCCTCAGGAGTCCAGCGAGCAGTACTTC
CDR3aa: CASTPQESSEQYF

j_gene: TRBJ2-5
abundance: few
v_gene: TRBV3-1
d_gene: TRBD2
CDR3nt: TGTGCCAGCAGCCAAGGACTAGCGGCAGAGACCCAGTACTTC
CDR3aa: CASSQGLAAETQYF

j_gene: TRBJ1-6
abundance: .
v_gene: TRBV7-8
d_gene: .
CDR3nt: TGTGCCAGCACTATGGAAGGCAAGAGGGGTTCACCCCTCCACTTT
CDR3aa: CASTMEGKRGSPLHF

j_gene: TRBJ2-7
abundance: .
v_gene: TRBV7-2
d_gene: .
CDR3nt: TGTGCCAGCAGCTTAGATCTAGACGAGCAGTACTTC
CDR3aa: CASSLDLDEQYF

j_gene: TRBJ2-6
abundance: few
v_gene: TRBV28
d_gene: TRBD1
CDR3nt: TGTGCCAGCAGTACCTGGACAGGCACCTCTGGGGCCAACGTCCTGACTTTC
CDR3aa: CASSTWTGTSGANVLTF

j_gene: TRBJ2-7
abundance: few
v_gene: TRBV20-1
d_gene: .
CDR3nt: TGCAGTGCTAGAGATTCCCTTGGGGCAGGAACCTACGAGCAGTACTTC
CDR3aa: CSARDSLGAGTYEQYF

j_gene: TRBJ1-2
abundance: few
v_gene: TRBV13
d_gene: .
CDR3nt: TGTGCCAGCAGCTTAGGTTCCGGGAGCCTAGATGGCTACACCTTC
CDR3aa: CASSLGSGSLDGYTF

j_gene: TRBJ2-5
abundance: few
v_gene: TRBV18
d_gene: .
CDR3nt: TGTGCCAGCTCACCGGCTAGAGAGACCCAGTACTTC
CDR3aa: CASSPARETQYF

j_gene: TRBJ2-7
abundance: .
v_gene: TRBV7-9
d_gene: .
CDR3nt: TGTGCCAGCAGCCCTCGGGCTGCGGGGTCCTACGAGCAGTACTTC
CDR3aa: CASSPRAAGSYEQYF

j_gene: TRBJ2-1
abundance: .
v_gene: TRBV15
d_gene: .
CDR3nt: TGTGCCACCAGCAAGGGGCAGTCCTACAATGTGCAGTTCTTC
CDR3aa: CATSKGQSYNVQFF

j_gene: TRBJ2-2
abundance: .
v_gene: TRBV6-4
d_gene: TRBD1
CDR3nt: TGTGCCAGCAGCCCTCTCCGGGACAGGGGTCTGCGCGGCAGCACCGGGGAGCTGTTTTTT
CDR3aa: CASSPLRDRGLRGSTGELFF

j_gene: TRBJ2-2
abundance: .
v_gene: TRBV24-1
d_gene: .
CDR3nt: TGTGCCACCAGTCCAGGGAGAAGCGGACACACCGGGGAGCTGTTTTTT
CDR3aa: CATSPGRSGHTGELFF

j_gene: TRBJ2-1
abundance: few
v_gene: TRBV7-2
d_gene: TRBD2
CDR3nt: TGTGCCAGCAGCGGTGGGGGGGCCTACAATGAGCAGTTCTTC
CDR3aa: CASSGGGAYNEQFF

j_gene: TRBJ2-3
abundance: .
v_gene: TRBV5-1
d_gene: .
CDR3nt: TGCGCCAGCAGCTTGGCACAGGAGGCCCCAAGCACAGATACGCAGTATTTT
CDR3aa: CASSLAQEAPSTDTQYF

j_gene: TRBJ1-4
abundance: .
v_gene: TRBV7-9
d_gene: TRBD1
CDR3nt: TGTGCCAGCAGTACCGGACAGGGGAATGAAAAACTGTTTTTT
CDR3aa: CASSTGQGNEKLFF

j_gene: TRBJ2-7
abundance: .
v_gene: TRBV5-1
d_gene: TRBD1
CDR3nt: TGCGCCAGCAGCCCGATCCGGGACAGGGTACGGGAGCAGTACTTC
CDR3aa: CASSPIRDRVREQYF

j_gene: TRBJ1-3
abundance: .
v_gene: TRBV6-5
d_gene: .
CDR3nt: TGTGCCAGCAGTTACGGATTCCTTGCGGGCTCTGGAAACACCATATATTTT
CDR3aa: CASSYGFLAGSGNTIYF

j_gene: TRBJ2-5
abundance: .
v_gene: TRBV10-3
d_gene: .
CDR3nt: TGTGCCATCAGGGTTGGCGATTCAGAGACCCAGTACTTC
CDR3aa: CAIRVGDSETQYF

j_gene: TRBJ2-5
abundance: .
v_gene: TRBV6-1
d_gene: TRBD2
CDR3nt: TGTGCCAGCAGCCAAACCGGGACTAGCGGGTTTAAAGAGACCCAGTACTTC
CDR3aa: CASSQTGTSGFKETQYF

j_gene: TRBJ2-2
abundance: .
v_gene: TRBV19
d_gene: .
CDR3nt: TGTGCCAGTTCAAGGCTTCCTGACACCGGGGAGCTGTTTTTT
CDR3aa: CASSRLPDTGELFF

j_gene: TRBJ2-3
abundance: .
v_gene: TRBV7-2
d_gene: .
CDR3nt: TGTGCCAGCAGCTTAGCCCAACATGGGGGTACGCAGTATTTT
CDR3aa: CASSLAQHGGTQYF

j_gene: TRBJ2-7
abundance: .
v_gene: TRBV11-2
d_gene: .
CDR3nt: TGTGCCAGCAAATTGGGACTGAAGAGCTACGAGCAGTACTTC
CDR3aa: CASKLGLKSYEQYF

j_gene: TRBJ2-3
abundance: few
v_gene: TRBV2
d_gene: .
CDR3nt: TGTGCCAGCAGTGTCAGGGGAGATGCGGCTCATACGCAGTATTTT
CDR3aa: CASSVRGDAAHTQYF

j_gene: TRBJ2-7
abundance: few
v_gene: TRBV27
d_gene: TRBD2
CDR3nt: TGTGCCAGCAGTTTGACCGGGACTAGGGTCGAGCAGTACTTC
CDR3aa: CASSLTGTRVEQYF

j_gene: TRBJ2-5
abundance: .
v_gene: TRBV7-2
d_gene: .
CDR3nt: TGTGCCAGCAGCTTATTAACTGGGGAGACCCAGTACTTC
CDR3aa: CASSLLTGETQYF

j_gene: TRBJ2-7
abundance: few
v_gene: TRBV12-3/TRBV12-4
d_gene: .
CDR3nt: TGTGCCAGCACCCAGGGTTCGAGAGAGCAGTACTTC
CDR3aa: CASTQGSREQYF

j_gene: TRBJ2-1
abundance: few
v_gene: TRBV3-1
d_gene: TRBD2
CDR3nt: TGTGCCAGCAGCCGAGCGGGAGGGTCCAATGAGCAGTTCTTC
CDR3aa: CASSRAGGSNEQFF

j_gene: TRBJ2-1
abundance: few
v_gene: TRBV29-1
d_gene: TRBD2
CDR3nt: TGCAGCGTTCGACCCGGGACTAGCGGGAGTAATGAGCAGTTCTTC
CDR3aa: CSVRPGTSGSNEQFF

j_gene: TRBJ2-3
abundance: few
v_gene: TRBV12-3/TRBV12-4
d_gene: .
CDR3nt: TGTGCCAGCAGTTCGCGAAATGACAGAACTAGCACAGATACGCAGTATTTT
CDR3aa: CASSSRNDRTSTDTQYF

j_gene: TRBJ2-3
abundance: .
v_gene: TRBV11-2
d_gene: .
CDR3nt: TGTGCCAGCAGCTTCCGGGACGTAACTAGCACAGATACGCAGTATTTT
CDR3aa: CASSFRDVTSTDTQYF

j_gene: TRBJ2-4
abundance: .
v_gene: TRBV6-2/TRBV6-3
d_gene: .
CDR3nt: TGTGCCAGCAGTTACTCGAAGGGCCAGGTTAAAAACATTCAGTACTTC
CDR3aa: CASSYSKGQVKNIQYF

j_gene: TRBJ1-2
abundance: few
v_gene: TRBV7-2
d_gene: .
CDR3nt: TGTGCCAGCAGCTTAGTCGCGGGCCAGCGATTGGGTGGCTACACCTTC
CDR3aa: CASSLVAGQRLGGYTF

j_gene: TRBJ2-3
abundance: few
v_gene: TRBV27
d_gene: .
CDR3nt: TGTGCCAGCAGTCCCATCGGGGACGACACAGATACGCAGTATTTT
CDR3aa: CASSPIGDDTDTQYF

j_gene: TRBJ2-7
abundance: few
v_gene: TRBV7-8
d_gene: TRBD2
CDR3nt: TGTGCCAGCAGCTTAGTAGTTCGGGGACTAGCGGTCTCCTACGAGCAGTACTTC
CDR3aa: CASSLVVRGLAVSYEQYF

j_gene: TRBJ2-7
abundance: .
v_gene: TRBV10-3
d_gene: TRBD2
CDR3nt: TGTGCCATCAGTGAGTCGAGTACTAGCGGGGGATACGAGCAGTACTTC
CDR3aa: CAISESSTSGGYEQYF

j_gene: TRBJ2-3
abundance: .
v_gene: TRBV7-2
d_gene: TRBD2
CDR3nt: TGTGCCAGCAGCTCCCGACTAGCGGGGCCCACAGATACGCAGTATTTT
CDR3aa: CASSSRLAGPTDTQYF

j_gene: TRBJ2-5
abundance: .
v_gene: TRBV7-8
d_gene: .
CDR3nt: TGTGCCAGCAGCTTGATGTCAGTTCTTGCGACCCAGTACTTC
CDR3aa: CASSLMSVLATQYF

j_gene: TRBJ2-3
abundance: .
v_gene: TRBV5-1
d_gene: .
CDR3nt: TGCGCCAGCAATGAGGGAGTGGCAGATACGCAGTATTTT
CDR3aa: CASNEGVADTQYF